The entry below gives a single T cell receptor (beta chain) sequence along with its context. These data belong to a study of blood T cell repertoires in COVID-19. Overall study: Whether acute or convalescent, the COVID-19 samples came from the United States, Italy and Spain. Sources were T cells, B-cell-depleted T cells, or PBMCs; the material itself was cDNA or gDNA.

Per the study methods: Amplifying reference gene primers gave estimates of nucleated cell counts. Sequenced by immunoSEQ multiplex PCR; TCRdb stores in-frame clones only, minus some. Clone size and V and J calls were adopted from that table, with D and trimming inferred from the DNA. The data contain 130,000 to 150,000 clones, 80% to 85% of them singletons. V was clipped by 6 bases and J by 6 bases; unmatched bases: 7. The germline CDR1 and CDR2 sequences are MNHEY and SVGAGI. The length of the CDR3 is 14 residues. The clonotype comes from a human donor in a cohort sampled during active COVID-19. The chain recombines TRBV6-5 with TRBJ2-2; TRBD1 agrees at 7 bases. Input material: peripheral blood. CDR3 coding DNA: TGTGCCAGCAGATTCACAGGGGTCCCCGGGGAGCTGTTTTTT. Translated, it gives CASRFTGVPGELFF.